A single sample gave rise to the 19 T cell receptor beta chains below, sequenced in a study of post-analysis software for immune sequencing data. These TCRs' antigens remain unknown. Overall study results and limits: TRBV5-6, TRBV5-1 and TRBV20-1 were among five TRBV segments more frequent in patients than controls.

Unique molecular identifiers were carried by the TCR beta cDNA libraries. TCRdb re-analysed the PCR reads in MiXCR, keeping a single row per CDR3 protein. The sample contains 550,000 to 700,000 distinct CDR3 sequences, around 47% of which appear only once. The specimen was blood. The receptors come from a girl between 10 and 17 years old with multiple sclerosis.

The chain carries TRBV10-3 and TRBJ2-3, with 7 bases identical to TRBD2. The length of the CDR3 is 15 residues. Trimming cost V 0 bases and J 5 bases; bases outside gene matches: 5. Germline assignment: CDR1 ENHRY and CDR2 SYGVKD. The chain's CDR3 is CAISESAGVGDTQYF. CDR3 sequence (DNA): TGTGCCATCAGTGAGTCCGCGGGGGTCGGAGATACGCAGTATTTT.

This clonotype was seen only a few times. V is TRBV12-3 or TRBV12-4 and J is TRBJ2-7; 7 nucleotides align to TRBD2. After removal of 1 base from V and 3 bases from J, the junction contained 6 bases not matched to a gene. This CDR3 is built from 15 residues. CDR3 protein: CASSLDSAGFYEQYF. DNA of the CDR3: TGTGCCAGCAGTTTAGACTCAGCGGGATTCTACGAGCAGTACTTC.

The rearrangement joins TRBV20-1 to TRBJ2-1; tentative D call: TRBD2 (6 bases). Per germline, CDR1 DFQATT and CDR2 SNEGSKA (reference sequence). The V gene lost 0 bases and the J gene lost 7 bases, with 16 bases spanning the gap. The CDR3 is 15 residues long. In DNA, the CDR3 is TGCAGTGCTAGAGATCGAAGACGGGAGCGGAATGAGCAGTTCTTC. Residues: CSARDRRRERNEQFF.

The CDR3 DNA reads TGTGCCAGCAGTTTATCCCCCCTCGGGCCGGACGCCTATAGCAATCAGCCCCAGCATTTT. It is translated as CASSLSPLGPDAYSNQPQHF. This rearrangement joins TRBV27 to TRBJ1-5; D gene uncertain. V lost 0 bases, J lost 0 bases, and 21 bases lay in between. The CDR3 loop spans 20 amino acids. Germline V lookup: CDR1 MNHEY, CDR2 SMNVEV (reference sequence).

This chain links TRBV10-3 with TRBJ2-7; D tentatively fits TRBD1 or TRBD2 (5 bases each). This CDR3 is 14 amino acids long. Trimming pared 3 bases from V and 0 bases from J, leaving 9 bases between. Per the germline V gene, CDR1 is ENHRY and CDR2 is SYGVKD. In DNA, the CDR3 is TGTGCCATCAGTGACGGGACGGACTCCTACGAGCAGTACTTC. Encoded protein: CAISDGTDSYEQYF.

Points on this clonotype: Relative to the germline gene, one junction end is altered; a read error may explain this. The rearrangement joins TRBV6-6 to TRBJ2-5, with a tentative D call TRBD2 (5 bases). The J call is in doubt because the DNA end fits TRBJ2-7 better. CDR1 is MNHNY and CDR2 is SVGAGI in the germline V gene (reference sequence). The CDR3 is made up of 12 amino acids. CDR3 sequence reads: CANSIRDYEQYF. CDR3 sequence (DNA): TGTGCCAACAGTATCCGGGACTACGAGCAGTACTTC.

This chain connects TRBV6-4 to TRBJ2-1, with D possibly being TRBD1 (5 bases). V lost 5 bases to trimming and J lost 0 bases, with 8 bases between them. CDR3 length: 14 residues. Germline assignment: CDR1 MRHNA and CDR2 SNTAGT. As DNA, the CDR3 is TGTGCCAGCAGTCGACAGAGCTCCTACAATGAGCAGTTCTTC. Translation gives CASSRQSSYNEQFF.

V is TRBV20-1 and J is TRBJ2-3; TRBD2 matches at 12 bases. CDR1 is DFQATT and CDR2 is SNEGSKA in the germline V gene (reference sequence). The CDR3 runs to 15 residues. The V gene end was trimmed by 6 bases and the J gene end by 4 bases; junction bases not matched to a gene: 8. CDR3 protein: CSAGASGGASDTQYF. The CDR3 nucleotides read TGCAGTGCGGGGGCTAGCGGGGGGGCGTCAGATACGCAGTATTTT.

The chain employs TRBV5-1 and TRBJ2-7; D ambiguous. Trimming cost V 0 bases and J 0 bases, with 10 bases left between them. The CDR3 consists of 15 residues. The V gene's germline CDR1 is SGHRS and CDR2 YFSETQ. CDR3 DNA sequence: TGCGCCAGCAGCTTGGCGGGCAGACTCTCCTACGAGCAGTACTTC. As protein: CASSLAGRLSYEQYF.

This rearrangement joins TRBV11-2 to TRBJ2-3, with TRBD1 as a possible D gene (5 bases). The CDR3 spans 16 residues. Trimming cost V 1 base and J 1 base, with 12 bases left between them. The germline gives CDR1 SGHAT, CDR2 FQNNGV. CDR3 nucleotide sequence: TGTGCCAGCAGCTTAGGGGGCACAGAGGGCACAGATACGCAGTATTTT. This gives the protein CASSLGGTEGTDTQYF.

This clonotype was seen at least ten times. The J gene is TRBJ2-7, the V gene TRBV29-1, with TRBD2 matching over 7 bases. Trimming cost V 2 bases and J 1 base; bases outside gene matches: 8. Per germline, CDR1 SQVTM and CDR2 ANQGSEA. This CDR3 has 15 amino acids. Here the CDR3 reads CSVESPAGASYEQYF. The DNA of the CDR3 is TGCAGCGTTGAATCCCCGGCGGGAGCTTCCTACGAGCAGTACTTC.

J is TRBJ2-7 and V is TRBV5-1; 12 bases are a match to TRBD2. Unmatched junction bases numbered 8, after V lost 0 bases and J lost 4 bases. CDR3 size: 17 residues. CDR1 is SGHRS, CDR2 YFSETQ, per germline. The CDR3 DNA follows: TGCGCCAGCAGCTTGGACGGACTAGCGGGGAGAACTTACGAGCAGTACTTC. It specifies CASSLDGLAGRTYEQYF.

The chain couples TRBV11-2 to TRBJ2-7; possibly TRBD2 for D (5 bases). The DNA end is a closer match to TRBJ2-5, so the J assignment may be wrong. Germline CDR1 SGHAT, CDR2 FQNNGV. This CDR3 is 13 amino acids long. The DNA of the CDR3 is TGTGCCAGCAGCGTAGCGCTCCAAGAGACCCAGTACTTC. As protein: CASSVALQETQYF.

The chain joins TRBV6-6 to TRBJ2-3; D ambiguous. This CDR3 spans 15 amino acids. The germline CDR1 and CDR2 sequences are MNHNY and SVGAGI (reference sequence). V lost 6 bases to trimming and J lost 0 bases, with 13 bases between them. This CDR3 is CASSDTPPSTDTQYF. The CDR3 bases are TGTGCCAGCAGCGATACACCTCCTAGCACAGATACGCAGTATTTT.

The rearrangement joins TRBV7-2 to TRBJ2-1, with 10 bases matching TRBD2. CDR3 length equals 17 residues. Per the germline V gene, CDR1 is SGHTA and CDR2 is FQGNSA. J lost 2 bases, V lost 4 bases, and 8 bases had no gene match. The CDR3 sequence: CASSSPPGLAAYNEQFF. The CDR3 coding sequence is TGTGCCAGCAGCTCGCCCCCCGGACTAGCGGCCTACAATGAGCAGTTCTTC.

The chain recombines TRBV9 with TRBJ2-7, with a tentative D call TRBD1 (6 bases). Trimming cost V 0 bases and J 6 bases, with 10 bases left between them. This CDR3 comprises 13 residues. CDR1 and CDR2 from the germline V gene are SGDLS and YYNGEE. The CDR3 sequence is CASSVGGGTEQYF. The CDR3 DNA is TGTGCCAGCAGCGTAGGAGGGGGAACCGAGCAGTACTTC. Full variable domain (missing parts from reference TRBV9 and TRBJ2-7): DSGVTQTPKHLITATGQRVTLRCSPRSGDLSVYWYQQSLDQGLQFLIQYYNGEERAKGNILERFSAQQFPDLHSELNLSSLELGDSALYFCASSVGGGTEQYFGPGTRLTVT.

This clonotype has more than one count but fewer than ten. The rearrangement links TRBV9 to TRBJ1-1; D unclear. From germline, CDR1 is SGDLS and CDR2 YYNGEE. Trimming shortened V by 0 bases and J by 6 bases, and 15 bases separated the two germline ends. This CDR3 is 15 amino acids long. The chain's CDR3 is CASSVAAGREPEAFF. Here the CDR3 DNA reads TGTGCCAGCAGCGTAGCAGCGGGTCGGGAACCTGAAGCTTTCTTT.

The chain carries TRBV12-3 or TRBV12-4 and TRBJ2-1, with 13 bases matching TRBD2. Trimming removed 6 bases from V and 13 bases from J; junction bases left unmatched: 9. This CDR3 spans 14 amino acids. The DNA of the CDR3 is TGTGCCAGCAGCCGGACTAGCGGGGGCGAGGGCCAGTTCTTC. The encoded protein is CASSRTSGGEGQFF.

This chain links TRBV7-3 with TRBJ1-2; weak D call: TRBD1 (5 bases). Per germline, CDR1 SGHTA and CDR2 FQGTGA. Trimming stripped 1 base from V and 7 bases from J, with 16 bases between. This CDR3 has 15 residues. CDR3 DNA sequence: TGTGCCAGCAGCTTAAGACCCGATGGGGGAGGTGGCTACACCTTC. Amino acids: CASSLRPDGGGGYTF.